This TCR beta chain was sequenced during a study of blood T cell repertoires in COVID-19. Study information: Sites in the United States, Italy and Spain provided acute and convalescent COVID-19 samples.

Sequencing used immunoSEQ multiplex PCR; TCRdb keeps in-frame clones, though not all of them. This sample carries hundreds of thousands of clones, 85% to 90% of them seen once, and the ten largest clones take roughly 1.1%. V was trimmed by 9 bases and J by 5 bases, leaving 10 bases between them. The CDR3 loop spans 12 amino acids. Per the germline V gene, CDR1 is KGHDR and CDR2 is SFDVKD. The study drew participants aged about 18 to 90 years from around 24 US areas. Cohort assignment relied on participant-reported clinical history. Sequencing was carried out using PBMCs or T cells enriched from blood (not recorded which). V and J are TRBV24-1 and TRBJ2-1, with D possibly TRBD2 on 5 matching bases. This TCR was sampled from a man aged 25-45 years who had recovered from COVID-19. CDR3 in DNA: TGTGCCACCGGGGAGCGGAACAATGAGCAGTTCTTC. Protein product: CATGERNNEQFF.